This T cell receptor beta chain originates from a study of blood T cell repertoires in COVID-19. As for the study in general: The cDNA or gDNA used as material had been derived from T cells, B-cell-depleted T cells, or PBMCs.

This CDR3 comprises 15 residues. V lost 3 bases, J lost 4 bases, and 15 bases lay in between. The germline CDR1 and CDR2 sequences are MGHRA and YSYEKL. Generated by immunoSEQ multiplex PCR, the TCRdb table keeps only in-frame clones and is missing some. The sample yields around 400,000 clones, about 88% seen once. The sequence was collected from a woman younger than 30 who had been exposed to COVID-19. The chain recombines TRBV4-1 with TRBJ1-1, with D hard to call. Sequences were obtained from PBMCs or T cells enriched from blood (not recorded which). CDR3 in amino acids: CASSHPTGVITEAFF. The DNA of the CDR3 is TGCGCCAGCAGCCACCCCACGGGAGTCATCACTGAAGCTTTCTTT.